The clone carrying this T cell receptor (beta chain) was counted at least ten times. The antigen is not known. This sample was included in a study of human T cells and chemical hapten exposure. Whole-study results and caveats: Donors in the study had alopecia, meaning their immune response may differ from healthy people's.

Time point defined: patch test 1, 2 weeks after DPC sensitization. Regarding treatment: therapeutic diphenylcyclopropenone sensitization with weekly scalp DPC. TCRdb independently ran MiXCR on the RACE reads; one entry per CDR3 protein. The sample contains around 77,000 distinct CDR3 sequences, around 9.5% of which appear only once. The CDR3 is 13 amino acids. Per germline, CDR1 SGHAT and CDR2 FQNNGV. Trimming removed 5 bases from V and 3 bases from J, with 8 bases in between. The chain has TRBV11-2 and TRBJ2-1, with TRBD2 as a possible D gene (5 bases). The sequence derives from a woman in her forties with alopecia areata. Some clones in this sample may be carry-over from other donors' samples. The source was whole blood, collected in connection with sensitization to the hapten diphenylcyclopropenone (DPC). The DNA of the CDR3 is TGTGCCAGCAGCCCCGACTACTACAATGAGCAGTTCTTC. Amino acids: CASSPDYYNEQFF. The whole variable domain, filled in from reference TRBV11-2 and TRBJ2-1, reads EAGVAQSPRYKIIEKRQSVAFWCNPISGHATLYWYQQILGQGPKLLIQFQNNGVVDDSQLPKDRFSAERLKGVDSTLKIQPAKLEDSAVYLCASSPDYYNEQFFGPGTRLTVL.